This T cell receptor beta chain was recorded in a study of OX40 agonist ivuxolimab in advanced cancers. About the study: Of mixed ages from about 20 to 90 and averaging roughly 60 years, the group was around 78% male. General study results and limits: Clones of CD4+ and CD8+ blood T cells grew by week 6 at doses of 0.1 to 3.0 mg/kg.

Anyone with autoimmune disease history or systemic immunosuppression was excluded. The V gene lost 7 bases and the J gene lost 6 bases, with 22 bases spanning the gap. The CDR3 length is 15 residues. Germline-derived CDR1 and CDR2 are SQVTM and ANQGSEA. For this clone: Its antigen is currently unknown.

This table comes from immunoSEQ multiplex PCR, and its TCRdb copy is limited to in-frame clones, with some not included. The sample lists tens of thousands of clones, approximately 89% occurring once. The chain employs TRBV29-1 and TRBJ1-5; D call uncertain. The TCR originated in an adult with an advanced solid tumor such as melanoma, head and neck, liver or kidney cancer. Sequenced here: CD4+ or CD8+ T cells sorted from blood, sampled in a trial of the OX40 agonist ivuxolimab. The CDR3 DNA is TGCAGCGCCCTCTCCTCGACCATGGCGGGTCAGCCCCAGCATTTT. Amino acid sequence: CSALSSTMAGQPQHF.